One sample yielded the 27 T cell receptor beta chains listed below, sequenced in a study of cytomegalovirus exposure and HLA in healthy donors. PCR amplification relied on 60 Vbeta primers (plus 13 Jbeta primers). This table comes from immunoSEQ multiplex PCR, and its TCRdb copy is limited to in-frame clones, with some not included. Of approximately 190,000 clones listed, 84% are singletons. The specimen sequenced was PBMCs. Every receptor here comes from a woman between 45 and 60 years old in good health and CMV-seropositive.

This clone turned up a few times. V and J are TRBV7-2 and TRBJ2-3, with D possibly TRBD2 on 5 matching bases. The V gene's germline CDR1 is SGHTA and CDR2 FQGNSA. The CDR3 is 16 residues long. Trimming cost V 2 bases and J 1 base, with 13 bases left between them. This CDR3 reads CASSLTTSLGTDTQYF. CDR3 DNA sequence: TGTGCCAGCAGCTTAACTACTAGTTTGGGCACAGATACGCAGTATTTT.

The chain couples TRBV5-4 to TRBJ2-2, with D tentatively TRBD1 (6 bases). This CDR3 is built from 17 residues. V lost 4 bases and J 1 base, leaving 17 bases between the germline ends. The germline gives CDR1 SGHNT, CDR2 YYREEE (reference sequence). The CDR3: CASSRLTGGRNTGELFF. In DNA form, the CDR3 reads TGTGCCAGCAGCCGTCTGACAGGAGGCCGGAACACCGGGGAGCTGTTTTTT.

V is TRBV7-2 and J is TRBJ2-5, with D possibly being TRBD1 (5 bases). The J call may be wrong; the DNA end is better matched by TRBJ2-7. Germline values: CDR1 SGHTA, CDR2 FQGNSA. The CDR3 covers 15 residues. The CDR3 region is CASSLVTGDTYEQYF. As DNA, the CDR3 is TGTGCCAGCAGCTTAGTTACAGGCGATACCTACGAGCAGTACTTC.

This clone occurred a few times. The J gene is TRBJ1-2, the V gene TRBV2; TRBD1 matches 7 bases. Germline CDR1 and CDR2: SNHLY and FYNNEI. The CDR3 extends over 14 amino acids. V lost 4 bases, J lost 6 bases, and 8 bases stayed unmatched. CDR3 nucleotide sequence: TGTGCCAGCAGTGCCTCAAATACAGGGGATGGCTACACCTTC. Its translation: CASSASNTGDGYTF.

The V call is TRBV19, the J call TRBJ1-2; no firm D call. The V gene's germline CDR1 is LNHDA and CDR2 SQIVND (reference sequence). The CDR3 is made up of 9 amino acids. V shed 8 bases and J shed 8 bases, with 6 bases lying between them. DNA for the CDR3: TGTGCCAGTGGAGGAGGCTACACCTTC. Residues: CASGGGYTF.

The CDR3 spells CAWLRDRPYGYTF. The CDR3 DNA follows: TGTGCCTGGCTCCGGGACAGGCCTTATGGCTACACCTTC. This rearrangement joins TRBV30 to TRBJ1-2, with 8 bases lining up with TRBD1. After removal of 5 bases from V and 5 bases from J, the junction contained 7 bases not matched to a gene. CDR3 length: 13 amino acids. Germline CDR1 and CDR2: GTSNPN and SVGIG (reference sequence).

In this sample, this clone turned up once. The chain employs TRBV11-2 and TRBJ1-6, with TRBD1 as a possible D gene (6 bases). Trimming removed 3 bases from V and 0 bases from J, with 9 bases in between. This CDR3 is 16 amino acids long. The germline CDR1 and CDR2 sequences are SGHAT and FQNNGV. CDR3 DNA sequence: TGTGCCAGCAGCTTTACAGGGAGCTCCTATAATTCACCCCTCCACTTT. Protein: CASSFTGSSYNSPLHF.

The chain carries TRBV6-6 and TRBJ1-6; the D gene is possibly TRBD1 (5 bases). Per germline, CDR1 MNHNY and CDR2 SVGAGI (reference sequence). The CDR3 extends over 14 amino acids. The germline V and J ends were trimmed by 7 bases and 9 bases, with 16 bases remaining between them. CDR3 nucleotides: TGTGCCAGCACCCAGAAGGGGAACGGTTCACCCCTCCACTTT. Translation gives CASTQKGNGSPLHF.

The chain recombines TRBV9 with TRBJ2-7, with TRBD2 matching over 7 bases. V lost 2 bases and J lost 0; bases outside the gene matches: 11. There are 17 residues in the CDR3. Germline CDR1 SGDLS, CDR2 YYNGEE. The CDR3 spells CASSVRGGDGNSYEQYF. The DNA for the CDR3 is TGTGCCAGCAGCGTCCGTGGGGGGGACGGAAACTCCTACGAGCAGTACTTC.

This sequence joins TRBV10-1 and TRBJ1-5; D remains ambiguous. In germline, CDR1 is WNHNN, CDR2 SYGVQD (reference sequence). This CDR3 is built from 13 residues. V gave up 0 bases and J gave up 4 bases, with 4 bases separating them. The CDR3 is CASSESLNQPQHF. Here the CDR3 DNA reads TGCGCCAGCAGTGAGTCCTTAAATCAGCCCCAGCATTTT.

In DNA form, the CDR3 reads TGTGCCAGTTCGACAGGGACCTCTGGAAACACCATATATTTT. Translation gives CASSTGTSGNTIYF. The genes are TRBV9 and TRBJ1-3; 7 bases are shared with TRBD1. The length of the CDR3 is 14 residues. Per germline, CDR1 SGDLS and CDR2 YYNGEE. Unmatched junction bases numbered 5, after V lost 8 bases and J lost 0 bases.

The chain has TRBV7-9 and TRBJ2-7, with a possible D match to TRBD2 (5 bases). The CDR3 covers 14 residues. Trimming left V 5 bases short and J 6 bases short, with 17 bases between. CDR1 SEHNR and CDR2 FQNEAQ come from the germline V gene (reference sequence). The CDR3 is CASSPSRGPVEQYF. CDR3 DNA sequence: TGTGCCAGCAGCCCCTCCCGGGGTCCTGTCGAGCAGTACTTC.

J is TRBJ1-2 and V is TRBV5-4, with TRBD1 matching 10 bases. This CDR3 spans 16 amino acids. From germline, CDR1 is SGHNT and CDR2 YYREEE (reference sequence). V shed 0 bases, J shed 2 bases, and the junction held 4 bases outside the gene matches. The CDR3 DNA is TGTGCCAGCAGCTTGGGTGGGGGACAGGGGAACTATGGCTACACCTTC. Translating it yields CASSLGGGQGNYGYTF.

The chain has TRBV15 and TRBJ2-1; unclear D gene. Trimming took 0 bases from V and 5 from J, leaving 8 bases between them. CDR3 length equals 14 residues. CDR1 LNHNV and CDR2 YYDKDF come from the germline V gene (reference sequence). CDR3 coding DNA: TGTGCCACCAGCAGAGATGTCAGTGACAATGAGCAGTTCTTC. Translating gives CATSRDVSDNEQFF.

The J gene is TRBJ2-2, the V gene TRBV4-2, with D unresolved. The CDR3 runs 14 residues. Germline V gene lookup returns CDR1 LGHNA and CDR2 YNFKEQ. V lost 1 base and J 4 bases, leaving 7 bases between the germline ends. CDR3 sequence (DNA): TGTGCCAGCAGCCAAGGTTCCAGCACCGGGGAGCTGTTTTTT. This encodes CASSQGSSTGELFF.

The chain has TRBV29-1 and TRBJ2-5, with D tentatively TRBD1 (6 bases). CDR3 length: 12 residues. Germline-derived CDR1 and CDR2 are SQVTM and ANQGSEA. V was clipped by 7 bases and J by 5 bases, with 14 bases between them. CDR3 sequence: CSARGGSETQYF. In DNA, the CDR3 is TGCAGCGCCCGAGGGGGTTCGGAGACCCAGTACTTC. Full variable domain (missing parts from reference TRBV29-1 and TRBJ2-5): SAVISQKPSRDICQRGTSLTIQCQVDSQVTMMFWYRQQPGQSLTLIATANQGSEATYESGFVIDKFPISRPNLTFSTLTVSNMSPEDSSIYLCSARGGSETQYFGPGTRLLVL.

On this clone: The junction and the germline gene differ at one end; a read error may be behind it. The chain couples TRBV7-9 to TRBJ1-1; 9 bases are a match to TRBD1. The CDR3 consists of 14 residues. The germline gives CDR1 SEHNR, CDR2 FQNEAQ (reference sequence). The CDR3 here is CSSSSQGANTEAFF. CDR3 DNA: TGTTCCAGCAGTTCACAGGGGGCGAACACTGAAGCTTTCTTT.

The chain uses TRBV29-1 and TRBJ1-2, with D unclear. The germline CDR1 and CDR2 sequences are SQVTM and ANQGSEA. V lost 5 bases, J lost 5 bases, and 21 bases lay in between. This CDR3 has 15 residues. This chain's CDR3 is CSVPFAAPLAYGYTF. The DNA of the CDR3 is TGCAGCGTTCCATTCGCAGCCCCCCTAGCTTATGGCTACACCTTC.

Written as DNA, the CDR3 is TGCGCCAGCAGCCAAAGGACTAGCCTAGGAGATACGCAGTATTTT. Amino acid sequence: CASSQRTSLGDTQYF. The chain employs TRBV4-1 and TRBJ2-3; 8 bases fit TRBD2. The CDR3 extends over 15 amino acids. Per the germline V gene, CDR1 is MGHRA and CDR2 is YSYEKL. V trimming: 2 bases; J trimming: 5 bases; junction bases outside the gene matches: 6.

In this sample, this clone turned up once. The J gene is TRBJ2-2, the V gene TRBV7-8; unclear D gene. CDR1 is SGHVS and CDR2 is FQNEAQ in the germline V gene. The V gene lost 5 bases and the J gene lost 2 bases, with 9 bases spanning the gap. The CDR3 is 14 residues long. Here the CDR3 DNA reads TGTGCCAGCAGCCCCTTTTCCAACACCGGGGAGCTGTTTTTT. This translates into CASSPFSNTGELFF.

The V call is TRBV4-2, the J call TRBJ2-3; 10 nucleotides align to TRBD2. This CDR3 is built from 17 residues. CDR1 and CDR2 (germline): LGHNA, YNFKEQ. Trimming took 4 bases from V and 4 from J; bases not matched to a gene: 11. The CDR3 region has the DNA TGTGCCAGCAGCCCCACCTCAGCGGGGGGGAGCTCAGATACGCAGTATTTT. It encodes CASSPTSAGGSSDTQYF.

This clone was seen a few times. The chain links TRBV6-1 to TRBJ1-4, with D hard to call. Germline lookup yields CDR1 MNHNS and CDR2 SASEGT. V was clipped by 1 base and J by 1 base, with 7 bases between them. This CDR3 is built from 15 residues. CDR3 protein: CASSEGGKTNEKLFF. The CDR3 nucleotides read TGTGCCAGCAGTGAAGGAGGGAAAACTAATGAAAAACTGTTTTTT.

This clone was counted once. The CDR3: CATSRDRVTQYF. The DNA of the CDR3 is TGTGCCACCAGCAGAGATCGGGTGACGCAGTATTTT. This chain connects TRBV15 to TRBJ2-3, with no clear D. The germline V gene encodes CDR1 LNHNV and CDR2 YYDKDF (reference sequence). Trimming pared 0 bases from V and 9 bases from J, leaving 7 bases between. The CDR3 totals 12 residues.

This sequence joins TRBV7-9 and TRBJ2-7, with 14 bases that match TRBD2. The J call may be in error: the DNA end matches TRBJ2-1 better. The germline gives CDR1 SEHNR, CDR2 FQNEAQ (reference sequence). The CDR3 is 15 amino acids. Written as DNA, the CDR3 is TGTGCCAGCAGCTTAGGACTAGCGGGGGGGAGTGAGCAGTTCTTC. It specifies CASSLGLAGGSEQFF.

This clone was seen just once. This CDR3 reads CASSLAGGQETQYF. The DNA for the CDR3 is TGTGCCAGCAGCTTAGCGGGGGGCCAAGAGACCCAGTACTTC. The chain is built from TRBV11-3 and TRBJ2-5; 7 bases match TRBD2. Germline V gene sequence: CDR1 SGHNT, CDR2 YENEEA. This CDR3 has 14 residues. V was clipped by 1 base and J by 1 base; unmatched bases: 0.

V and J are TRBV10-3 and TRBJ2-3; 8 positions agree with TRBD2. The ends lost 4 bases at V and 2 bases at J; junction bases unmatched: 8. From germline, CDR1 is ENHRY and CDR2 SYGVKD. This CDR3 comprises 16 residues. CDR3 residues: CAISAAGRGVTDTQYF. In nucleotides, the CDR3 is TGTGCCATCAGTGCGGCGGGGCGGGGGGTCACAGATACGCAGTATTTT.

This clone was counted a few times. The DNA of the CDR3 is TGTGCCAGCAAGGACATCTTCCAAGAGACCCAGTACTTC. Translated, it gives CASKDIFQETQYF. The chain joins TRBV6-6 to TRBJ2-5, with D maybe TRBD1 (5 bases). The ends were cut back, 7 bases at V and 1 base at J, with 10 bases in the middle. Germline loops: CDR1 MNHNY, CDR2 SVGAGI (reference sequence). The CDR3 is 13 residues long.